These T cell receptor beta chains were read from a single sample in a study of CD8+CD57+ T cells in acquired aplastic anemia. TCRdb analysed the reads with MiXCR anew, one entry per CDR3 protein. In the table there are about half a million distinct CDR3 sequences, around 30% of which are singletons. The specimen sequenced was sorted CD4+, CD8+, or CD8+CD57+ T cells (not recorded which) from PBMCs. The receptors stem from a human donor with aplastic anemia. CDR3s include the opening cysteine and the closing phenylalanine or tryptophan. Fields, in order: clone size, V gene, D gene, J gene, CDR3 length, CDR3 protein, CDR3 DNA. A D gene is named only where the DNA matches it firmly. The size of a clone is reported for some rows only, either as once, few or many, or as a class for expanded clones.

few	TRBV6-2/TRBV6-3	-	TRBJ2-3	16	CASSFQDIAQRGTQYF	TGTGCCAGCAGTTTCCAGGACATTGCACAGAGGGGTACGCAGTATTTT
-	TRBV24-1	-	TRBJ1-2	12	CATGLTAYGYTF	TGTGCCACAGGGTTGACGGCCTATGGCTACACCTTC
-	TRBV5-5	-	TRBJ2-7	11	CASSLVADQDF	TGTGCCAGCAGCTTGGTGGCAGATCAGGACTTC
many	TRBV7-6	-	TRBJ1-5	15	CASSLGTGFNQPQHF	TGTGCCAGCAGCTTAGGTACAGGGTTCAATCAGCCCCAGCATTTT
many	TRBV2	TRBD1	TRBJ2-2	13	CASNTGGTGELFF	TGTGCCAGCAATACAGGGGGCACCGGGGAGCTGTTTTTT
-	TRBV11-1	-	TRBJ2-5	15	CASSLGVLAGETQYF	TGTGCCAGCAGCTTGGGAGTACTAGCCGGGGAGACCCAGTACTTC
few	TRBV24-1	-	TRBJ2-3	16	CATSDFGSSSTDTQYF	TGTGCCACCAGTGATTTTGGTAGCTCCAGCACAGATACGCAGTATTTT
many	TRBV7-8	-	TRBJ1-6	14	CASSTDTYNSPLHF	TGTGCCAGCAGCACCGACACATATAATTCACCCCTCCACTTT
many	TRBV5-4	-	TRBJ2-7	14	CASSLGGRSYEQYF	TGTGCCAGCAGCTTGGGGGGGAGGTCCTACGAGCAGTACTTC
many	TRBV7-9	-	TRBJ2-1	12	CASSFYYNEQFF	TGTGCCAGCAGCTTCTACTACAATGAGCAGTTCTTC
many	TRBV11-2	TRBD1	TRBJ2-7	16	CASSKNPGQGNNEQYF	TGTGCCAGCAGCAAGAATCCGGGACAGGGAAACAACGAGCAGTACTTC
-	TRBV12-3/TRBV12-4	-	TRBJ2-3	14	CASSFAGSTDTQYF	TGTGCCAGCAGTTTTGCGGGGAGCACAGATACGCAGTATTTT
few	TRBV2	-	TRBJ2-1	14	CASGSFRSYNEQFF	TGTGCCAGCGGCAGCTTCCGATCCTACAATGAGCAGTTCTTC
-	TRBV5-4	TRBD1	TRBJ1-3	14	CASSFPDRGNTIYF	TGTGCCAGCAGCTTCCCGGACAGGGGAAACACCATATATTTT
-	TRBV6-4	-	TRBJ2-2	14	CASSDSDNTRELFF	TGTGCCAGCAGTGACTCGGACAACACCAGGGAGCTGTTTTTT
-	TRBV7-7	TRBD2	TRBJ2-1	16	CASSKDAGGEGNEQFF	TGTGCTAGCAGCAAAGACGCGGGGGGCGAGGGCAATGAGCAGTTCTTC
many	TRBV7-9	-	TRBJ2-7	15	CASSFGGASSYEQYF	TGTGCCAGCAGCTTCGGGGGTGCGAGCTCCTACGAGCAGTACTTC
-	TRBV9	TRBD1	TRBJ2-5	15	CASSGRDRYQETQYF	TGTGCCAGCAGCGGCCGGGACAGATACCAAGAGACCCAGTACTTC
many	TRBV11-1	-	TRBJ1-2	15	CASSLGDGNSYGYTF	TGTGCCAGCAGCTTAGGTGACGGAAACAGCTATGGCTACACCTTC
many	TRBV29-1	-	TRBJ1-5	13	CSASDGINQPQHF	TGCAGCGCCAGTGATGGTATCAATCAGCCCCAGCATTTT
once	TRBV7-2	TRBD1	TRBJ1-6	16	CASSLARDRPNSPLHF	TGTGCCAGCAGCTTAGCGAGGGACAGGCCAAATTCACCCCTCCACTTT
-	TRBV10-2	TRBD2	TRBJ2-7	16	CASGSPLSGASYEQYF	TGCGCCAGCGGGTCACCTCTTAGCGGGGCCTCCTACGAGCAGTACTTC
few	TRBV6-2/TRBV6-3	TRBD1	TRBJ1-5	14	CASTGQGAGQPQHF	TGTGCCAGCACCGGACAGGGGGCCGGTCAGCCCCAGCATTTT
-	TRBV2	-	TRBJ1-1	12	CASIHGSGGAFF	TGTGCCAGCATCCATGGGAGTGGTGGGGCTTTCTTT
-	TRBV19	-	TRBJ1-6	14	CASSPAPAGSPLHF	TGTGCCAGTAGTCCAGCCCCGGCAGGGTCACCCCTCCACTTT
many	TRBV24-1	TRBD1	TRBJ2-1	15	CATSDLGQGSGEQFF	TGTGCCACCAGTGATTTAGGACAGGGTAGCGGTGAGCAGTTCTTC
many	TRBV24-1	TRBD1	TRBJ2-7	16	CATSDTGTGGSYEQYF	TGTGCCACCAGTGACACCGGGACAGGAGGCTCCTACGAGCAGTACTTC
many	TRBV19	TRBD1	TRBJ1-5	15	CASSIVGQEYQPQHF	TGTGCCAGTAGTATAGTCGGACAGGAGTATCAGCCCCAGCATTTT
-	TRBV14	-	TRBJ2-3	16	CASSQGAGTSTDTQYF	TGTGCCAGCAGCCAAGGGGCCGGAACTAGCACAGATACGCAGTATTTT
many	TRBV20-1	-	TRBJ2-7	12	CSARKEGSSGTF	TGCAGTGCTAGGAAAGAGGGCAGCAGTGGGACCTTC
few	TRBV25-1	-	TRBJ1-1	16	CASSPLTGLTNTEAFF	TGTGCCAGCTCACCCCTCACAGGGCTGACGAACACTGAAGCTTTCTTT
many	TRBV19	-	TRBJ2-7	14	CASSLGWNSYEQYF	TGTGCCAGCTCCCTGGGCTGGAACTCCTACGAGCAGTACTTC
many	TRBV2	-	TRBJ1-5	17	CASSDMSSLLSNQPQHF	TGTGCCAGCAGTGATATGTCATCCCTTCTTAGCAATCAGCCCCAGCATTTT
-	TRBV25-1	TRBD2	TRBJ2-1	15	CASRRTSGTPGEQFF	TGTGCCAGCAGGAGGACTAGCGGGACTCCGGGGGAGCAGTTCTTC
many	TRBV9	-	TRBJ1-2	14	CASSATDRNYGYTF	TGTGCCAGCAGCGCTACCGACAGAAACTATGGCTACACCTTC
many	TRBV29-1	-	TRBJ2-5	12	CSVELEGETQYF	TGCAGCGTTGAACTAGAGGGCGAGACCCAGTACTTC
many	TRBV19	-	TRBJ2-5	12	CASSISGETQYF	TGTGCCAGTAGTATTTCTGGGGAGACCCAGTACTTC
-	TRBV11-1	TRBD1	TRBJ2-2	16	CASSPRQGPNTGELFF	TGTGCCAGCAGCCCCCGACAGGGTCCGAACACCGGGGAGCTGTTTTTT
-	TRBV7-6	TRBD1	TRBJ2-5	16	CASSLAAGQGGSDQYF	TGTGCCAGCAGCTTAGCGGCGGGACAGGGGGGATCGGACCAGTACTTC
-	TRBV10-3	-	TRBJ2-7	11	CAISEGYGQYF	TGTGCCATCAGTGAAGGCTACGGGCAGTACTTC
many	TRBV7-9	-	TRBJ2-7	14	CASSSRGGAYEQYF	TGTGCCAGCAGCTCTCGTGGGGGCGCCTACGAGCAGTACTTC
-	TRBV6-1	TRBD2	TRBJ2-1	15	CASSRGGRVGNEQFF	TGTGCCAGCAGCCGAGGCGGGAGAGTGGGCAATGAGCAGTTCTTC
-	TRBV10-3	TRBD2	TRBJ2-7	17	CASSQVGLAVLHYEQYF	TGTGCCAGCAGCCAGGTGGGACTAGCGGTGCTTCACTACGAGCAGTACTTC
many	TRBV20-1	-	TRBJ2-1	13	CSAQPSQVNEQFF	TGCAGTGCCCAACCAAGCCAGGTCAATGAGCAGTTCTTC
-	TRBV10-3	-	TRBJ1-5	16	CAISEGEAGYNQPQHF	TGTGCCATCAGTGAGGGAGAGGCCGGTTACAATCAGCCCCAGCATTTT
many	TRBV20-1	-	TRBJ1-3	13	CAPKGGVGNTIYF	TGCGCGCCAAAAGGGGGGGTAGGAAACACCATATATTTT
many	TRBV7-2	-	TRBJ1-1	15	CASSLAKGLRTEAFF	TGTGCCAGCAGCTTAGCGAAAGGGCTTAGGACTGAAGCTTTCTTT
-	TRBV25-1	-	TRBJ1-2	13	CASSRDIYYGYTF	TGTGCCAGCAGTCGCGACATTTACTATGGCTACACCTTC
-	TRBV6-1	-	TRBJ1-6	13	CASSVAKSSPLHF	TGTGCCAGCAGTGTAGCAAAAAGTTCACCCCTCCACTTT
once	TRBV2	TRBD1	TRBJ1-3	15	CASRYRDRGGETIYF	TGTGCCAGCAGATACCGGGACAGGGGTGGAGAGACCATATATTTT
many	TRBV14	-	TRBJ1-6	14	CASSQVPSNSPLHF	TGTGCCAGCAGCCAAGTCCCATCAAATTCACCCCTCCACTTT
-	TRBV5-1	-	TRBJ1-1	14	CASSLDPRGPQAFF	TGCGCCAGCAGCTTGGACCCCAGGGGCCCCCAAGCTTTCTTT
many	TRBV9	-	TRBJ1-2	15	CASSAPLGDGYGYTF	TGTGCCAGCAGCGCCCCACTTGGGGACGGCTATGGCTACACCTTC
many	TRBV29-1	-	TRBJ1-4	15	CSVIVTDRQNEKLFF	TGCAGCGTCATTGTGACCGACAGACAAAATGAAAAACTGTTTTTT
once	TRBV19	-	TRBJ1-5	13	CASSQTGCQPQHF	TGTGCCAGTAGCCAAACAGGGTGTCAGCCCCAGCATTTT
-	TRBV14	-	TRBJ1-6	14	CASSQGLGNSPLHF	TGTGCCAGCAGCCAGGGCCTTGGGAATTCACCCCTCCACTTT
-	TRBV11-1	-	TRBJ2-1	17	CASSSDRGQGSYNEQFF	TGTGCCAGCAGCTCCGATCGGGGGCAAGGGTCCTACAATGAGCAGTTCTTC